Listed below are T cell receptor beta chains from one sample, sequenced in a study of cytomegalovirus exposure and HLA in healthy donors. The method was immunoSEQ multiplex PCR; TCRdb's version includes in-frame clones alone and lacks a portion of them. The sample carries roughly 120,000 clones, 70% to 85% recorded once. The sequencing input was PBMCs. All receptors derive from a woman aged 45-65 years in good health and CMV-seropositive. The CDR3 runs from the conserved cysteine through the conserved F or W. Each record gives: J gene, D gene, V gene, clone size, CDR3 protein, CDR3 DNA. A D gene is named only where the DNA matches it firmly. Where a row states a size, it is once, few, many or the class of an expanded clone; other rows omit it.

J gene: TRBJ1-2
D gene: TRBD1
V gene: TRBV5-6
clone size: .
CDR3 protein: CASSPGQGKGHGYTF
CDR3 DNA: TGTGCCAGCAGCCCAGGACAGGGGAAGGGGCATGGCTACACCTTC

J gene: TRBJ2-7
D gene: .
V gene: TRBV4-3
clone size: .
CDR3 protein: CASSQDAQGSYEQYF
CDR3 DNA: TGCGCCAGCAGCCAAGACGCACAGGGCTCCTACGAGCAGTACTTC

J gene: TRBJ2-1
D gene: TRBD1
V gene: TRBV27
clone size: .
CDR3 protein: CASSFRNPGTGRDEQFF
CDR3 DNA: TGTGCCAGCAGTTTTCGCAATCCCGGGACAGGAAGGGATGAGCAGTTCTTC

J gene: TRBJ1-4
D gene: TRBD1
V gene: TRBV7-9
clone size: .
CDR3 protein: CASSGGTVNEKLFF
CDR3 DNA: TGTGCCAGCAGCGGAGGGACAGTAAATGAAAAACTGTTTTTT

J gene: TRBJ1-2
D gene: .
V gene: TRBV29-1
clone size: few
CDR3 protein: CSADSVYSYTF
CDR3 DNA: TGCAGCGCGGACAGCGTCTACAGCTACACCTTC

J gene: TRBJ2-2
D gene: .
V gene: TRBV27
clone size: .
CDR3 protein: CASSEGRAMNTGELFF
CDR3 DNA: TGTGCCAGCAGTGAAGGGAGAGCAATGAACACCGGGGAGCTGTTTTTT

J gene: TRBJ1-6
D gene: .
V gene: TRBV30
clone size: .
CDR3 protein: CAWSAAGVVALHF
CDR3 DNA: TGTGCCTGGAGTGCGGCGGGGGTGGTGGCCCTCCACTTT

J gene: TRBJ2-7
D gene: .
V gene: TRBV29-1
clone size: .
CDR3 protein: CSAAPSVGSYEQYF
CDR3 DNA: TGCAGCGCAGCGCCGTCGGTTGGCTCCTACGAGCAGTACTTC

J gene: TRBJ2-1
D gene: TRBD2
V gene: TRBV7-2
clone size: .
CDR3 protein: CASTQTSGSYNEQFF
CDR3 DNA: TGTGCCAGCACTCAGACTAGCGGGAGCTACAATGAGCAGTTCTTC

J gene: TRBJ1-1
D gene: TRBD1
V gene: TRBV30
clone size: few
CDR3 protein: CAWKRQGGITEAFF
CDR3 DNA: TGTGCCTGGAAGCGACAGGGAGGCATCACTGAAGCTTTCTTT

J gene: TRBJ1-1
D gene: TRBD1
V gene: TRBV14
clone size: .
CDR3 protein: CASSLATGAVSTEAFF
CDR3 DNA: TGTGCCAGCAGCCTAGCTACAGGGGCGGTTAGCACTGAAGCTTTCTTT

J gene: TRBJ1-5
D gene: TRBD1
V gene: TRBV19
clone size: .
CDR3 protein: CASNVLQGTVAQHF
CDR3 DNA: TGTGCCAGTAACGTGTTACAGGGGACGGTGGCCCAGCATTTT

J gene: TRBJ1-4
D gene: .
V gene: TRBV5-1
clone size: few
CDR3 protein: CASSLVAGTNEKLFF
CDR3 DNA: TGCGCCAGCAGCTTGGTCGCAGGGACTAATGAAAAACTGTTTTTT

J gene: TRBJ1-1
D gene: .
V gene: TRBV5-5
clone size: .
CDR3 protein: CASSLLTGNTEAFF
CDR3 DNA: TGTGCCAGCAGCTTGTTGACGGGGAACACTGAAGCTTTCTTT

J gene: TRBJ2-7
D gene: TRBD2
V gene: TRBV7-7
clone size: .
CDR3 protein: CASSLASGSSYEQYF
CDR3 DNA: TGTGCCAGCAGCCTGGCTAGCGGGAGTTCCTACGAGCAGTACTTC

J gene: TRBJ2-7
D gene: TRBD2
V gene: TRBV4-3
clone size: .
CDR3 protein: CASRSGEDSSYKQYF
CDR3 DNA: TGCGCCAGCAGAAGCGGGGAAGATTCCTCCTACAAGCAATACTTC

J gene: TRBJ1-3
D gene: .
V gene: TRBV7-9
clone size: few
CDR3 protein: CASSATLTGNTIYF
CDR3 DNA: TGTGCCAGCAGCGCAACTTTGACTGGAAACACCATATATTTT

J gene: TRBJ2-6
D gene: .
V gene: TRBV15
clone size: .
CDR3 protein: CATRGGNYSGANVLTF
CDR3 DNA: TGTGCCACCAGGGGCGGGAACTACTCTGGGGCCAACGTCCTGACTTTC

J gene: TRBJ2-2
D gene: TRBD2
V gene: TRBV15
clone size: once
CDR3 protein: CATSASGGYTGELFF
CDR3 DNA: TGTGCCACCAGTGCTAGCGGGGGGTACACCGGGGAGCTGTTTTTT

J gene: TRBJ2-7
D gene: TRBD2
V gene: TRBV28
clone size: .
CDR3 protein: CASSSGGYSSYEQYF
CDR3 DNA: TGTGCCAGCAGTTCGGGGGGGTATAGCTCCTACGAGCAGTACTTC

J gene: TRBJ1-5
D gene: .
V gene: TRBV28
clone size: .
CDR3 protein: CAADSGNQPQHF
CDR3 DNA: TGTGCCGCGGACAGTGGCAATCAGCCCCAGCATTTT

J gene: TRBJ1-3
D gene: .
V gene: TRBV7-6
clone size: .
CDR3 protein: CASSIGTGNTIYF
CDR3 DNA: TGTGCCAGCAGTATTGGGACAGGAAACACCATATATTTT

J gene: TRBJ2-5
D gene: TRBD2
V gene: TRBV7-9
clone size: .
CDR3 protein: CASSDTSGGIQETQYF
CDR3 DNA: TGTGCCAGCAGCGACACTAGCGGGGGGATCCAAGAGACCCAGTACTTC

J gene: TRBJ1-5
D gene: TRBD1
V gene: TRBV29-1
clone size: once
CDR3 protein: CSVVGQFDQPQHF
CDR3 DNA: TGCAGCGTTGTGGGACAGTTTGACCAGCCCCAGCATTTT

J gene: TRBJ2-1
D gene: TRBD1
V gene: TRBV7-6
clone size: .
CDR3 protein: CASSSRGGIPKHNEQFF
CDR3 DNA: TGTGCCAGCAGCTCAAGAGGGGGCATTCCGAAGCACAATGAGCAGTTCTTC

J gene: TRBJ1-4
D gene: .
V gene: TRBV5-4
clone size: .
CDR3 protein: CASSLSIGSSNEKLFF
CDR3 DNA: TGTGCCAGCAGCTTGTCGATCGGGAGTTCTAATGAAAAACTGTTTTTT

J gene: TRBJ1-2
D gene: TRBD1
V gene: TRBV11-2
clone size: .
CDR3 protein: CASSLGQGYGYTF
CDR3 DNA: TGTGCCAGCAGCTTAGGACAGGGCTATGGCTACACCTTC

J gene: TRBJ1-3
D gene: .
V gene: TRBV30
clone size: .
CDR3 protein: CAWSPPGGGVGNTIYF
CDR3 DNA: TGTGCCTGGAGCCCCCCCGGGGGAGGGGTTGGAAACACCATATATTTT

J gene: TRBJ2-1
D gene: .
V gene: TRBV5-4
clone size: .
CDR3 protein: CASSFGGSDEQFF
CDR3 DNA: TGTGCCAGCAGCTTCGGAGGGAGCGATGAGCAGTTCTTC

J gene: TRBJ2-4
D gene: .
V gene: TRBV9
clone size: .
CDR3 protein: CASSAAGGLAKNIQYF
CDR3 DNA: TGTGCCAGCAGCGCCGCAGGGGGACTAGCCAAAAACATTCAGTACTTC

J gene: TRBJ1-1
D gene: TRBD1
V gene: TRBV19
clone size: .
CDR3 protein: CASNTGTGGLFAEAFF
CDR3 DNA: TGTGCCAGTAATACGGGGACAGGGGGCTTGTTCGCTGAAGCTTTCTTT

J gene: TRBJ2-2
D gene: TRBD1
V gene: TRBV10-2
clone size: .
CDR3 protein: CASSGQGGTGELFF
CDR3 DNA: TGCGCCAGCAGTGGACAGGGGGGTACCGGGGAGCTGTTTTTT

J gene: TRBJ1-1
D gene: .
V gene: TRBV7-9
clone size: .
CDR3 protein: CASSLSTANTEAFF
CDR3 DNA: TGTGCCAGCAGCTTGTCTACAGCGAACACTGAAGCTTTCTTT

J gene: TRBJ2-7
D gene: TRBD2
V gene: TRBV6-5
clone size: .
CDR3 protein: CASRGLAGVHEQYF
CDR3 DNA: TGTGCCAGCAGGGGACTAGCGGGAGTCCACGAGCAGTACTTC

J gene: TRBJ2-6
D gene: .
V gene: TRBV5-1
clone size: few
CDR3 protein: CASSYGGSGANVLTF
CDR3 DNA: TGCGCCAGCAGCTACGGGGGCTCTGGGGCCAACGTCCTGACTTTC

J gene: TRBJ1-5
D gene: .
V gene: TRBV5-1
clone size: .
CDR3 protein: CASSLFPGSNQPQHF
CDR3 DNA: TGCGCCAGCAGCTTGTTTCCGGGATCTAATCAGCCCCAGCATTTT

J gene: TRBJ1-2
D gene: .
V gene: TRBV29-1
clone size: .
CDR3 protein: CSVEGGRQGNGYTF
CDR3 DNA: TGCAGCGTTGAAGGCGGTCGGCAGGGGAATGGCTACACCTTC

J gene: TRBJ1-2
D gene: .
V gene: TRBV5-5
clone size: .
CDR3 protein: CASSLGQAPYGYTF
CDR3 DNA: TGTGCCAGCAGCTTGGGACAGGCCCCCTATGGCTACACCTTC

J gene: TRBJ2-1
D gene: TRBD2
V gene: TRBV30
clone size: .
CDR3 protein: CASRTRPYNEQFF
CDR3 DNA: TGTGCCTCCAGGACTAGGCCTTACAATGAGCAGTTCTTC

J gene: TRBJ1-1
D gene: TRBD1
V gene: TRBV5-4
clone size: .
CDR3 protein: CASSPYAGQENTEAFF
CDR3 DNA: TGTGCCAGCAGCCCGTACGCCGGACAGGAGAACACTGAAGCTTTCTTT

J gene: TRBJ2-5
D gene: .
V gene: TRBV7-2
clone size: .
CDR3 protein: CASSQFGETQYF
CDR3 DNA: TGTGCCAGCAGCCAGTTCGGGGAGACCCAGTACTTC

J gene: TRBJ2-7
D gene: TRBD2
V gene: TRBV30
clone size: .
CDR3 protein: CAWSVIPGGPYEQYF
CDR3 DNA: TGTGCCTGGAGTGTAATCCCGGGAGGGCCCTACGAGCAGTACTTC

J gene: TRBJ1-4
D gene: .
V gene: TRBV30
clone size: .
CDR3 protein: CAWRGPGRGDEKLFF
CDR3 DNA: TGTGCCTGGAGAGGTCCGGGCCGGGGGGACGAAAAACTGTTTTTT

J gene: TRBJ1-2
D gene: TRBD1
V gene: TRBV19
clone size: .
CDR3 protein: CASSMGQGNGYTF
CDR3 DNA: TGTGCCAGTAGTATGGGACAGGGGAATGGCTACACCTTC

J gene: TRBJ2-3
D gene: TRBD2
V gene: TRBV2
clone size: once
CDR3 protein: CASSAGTSGSTDTQYF
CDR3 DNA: TGTGCCAGCAGTGCAGGGACTAGCGGGAGCACAGATACGCAGTATTTT

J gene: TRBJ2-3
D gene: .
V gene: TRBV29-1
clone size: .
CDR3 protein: CSVVLQGGTQYF
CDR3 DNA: TGCAGCGTTGTTTTGCAAGGAGGTACGCAGTATTTT

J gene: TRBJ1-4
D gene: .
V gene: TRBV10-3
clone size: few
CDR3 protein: CAISESGGANEKLFF
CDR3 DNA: TGTGCCATCAGTGAGTCGGGTGGAGCTAATGAAAAACTGTTTTTT

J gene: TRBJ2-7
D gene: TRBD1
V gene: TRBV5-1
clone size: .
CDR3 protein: CASRLTGGAYEQYF
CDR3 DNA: TGCGCCAGCAGGTTGACAGGGGGCGCATACGAGCAGTACTTC

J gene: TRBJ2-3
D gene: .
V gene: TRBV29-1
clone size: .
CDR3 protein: CSVQGSIVDTQYF
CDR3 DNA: TGCAGCGTACAGGGAAGCATAGTAGATACGCAGTATTTT

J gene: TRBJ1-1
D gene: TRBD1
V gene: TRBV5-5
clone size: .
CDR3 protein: CASSPGTGTEAFF
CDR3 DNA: TGTGCCAGCAGCCCCGGGACAGGTACTGAAGCTTTCTTT

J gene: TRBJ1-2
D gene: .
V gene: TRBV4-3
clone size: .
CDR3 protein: CASSQERTLTNYGYTF
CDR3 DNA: TGCGCCAGCAGCCAAGAACGGACACTTACTAACTATGGCTACACCTTC

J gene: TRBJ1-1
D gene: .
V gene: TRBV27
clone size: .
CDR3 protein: CASSLSGVGTEAFF
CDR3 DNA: TGTGCCAGCAGTTTATCGGGCGTGGGCACTGAAGCTTTCTTT

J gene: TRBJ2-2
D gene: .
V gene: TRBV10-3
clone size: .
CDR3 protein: CAIRGSREATGELFF
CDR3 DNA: TGTGCCATCAGAGGTTCCAGGGAAGCAACCGGGGAGCTGTTTTTT

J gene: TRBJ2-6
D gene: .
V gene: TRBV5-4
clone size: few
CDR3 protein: CASSSGERVGGANVLTF
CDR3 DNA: TGTGCCAGCAGCTCTGGTGAGAGGGTAGGTGGGGCCAACGTCCTGACTTTC